The sequence of this T cell receptor beta chain was determined in a study of healthy donors' naive CD4 and CD8 T cells. Naive T cells were sorted: CD4+CD8-CD45RO-CD45RA+ for CD4+, CD8+CD4-CD45RA+CD27bright for CD8+. Study results and limitations: Negatively charged CDR3s marked CD8+ lineage; positively charged CDR3s marked CD4+ lineage. Bias from naive T cell homeostatic proliferation was not addressed.

Turning to this clonotype: No antigen is known for it.

Starting from 450 to 550 ng of total RNA, TCR libraries were made with linear amplification. TCRdb fed the reads into MiXCR, producing one record per CDR3 protein. The sample contains 150,000 to 200,000 distinct CDR3 sequences, about 76% of which appear only once. The germline V gene has CDR1 SQVTM and CDR2 ANQGSEA. CDR3 length: 12 amino acids. V lost 7 bases and J 2 bases, leaving 11 bases between the germline ends. The specimen sequenced was naive CD4+ and CD8+ T cells sorted from blood, pooled from several donors. This TCR was sampled from a pool of human donors in good health; the sample pools cells from several healthy donors. V usage is TRBV29-1 and J usage is TRBJ1-1; D is perhaps TRBD1 (6 bases). The CDR3 sequence is CSGRGVNTEAFF. The CDR3, as DNA: TGCAGCGGAAGGGGGGTTAACACTGAAGCTTTCTTT.